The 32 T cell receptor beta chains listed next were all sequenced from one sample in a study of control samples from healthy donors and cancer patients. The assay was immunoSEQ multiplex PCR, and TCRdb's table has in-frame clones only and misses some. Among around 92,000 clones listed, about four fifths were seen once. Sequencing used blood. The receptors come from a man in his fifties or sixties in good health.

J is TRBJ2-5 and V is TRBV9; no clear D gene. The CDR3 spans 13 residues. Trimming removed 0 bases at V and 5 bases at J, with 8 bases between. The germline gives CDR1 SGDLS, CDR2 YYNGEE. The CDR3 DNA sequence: TGTGCCAGCAGCGTAGCATTAGGGGAGACCCAGTACTTC. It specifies CASSVALGETQYF.

CDR3 bases: TGTGCCAGCAGTATGACCAAACCTTATAATTCACCCCTCCACTTT. It specifies CASSMTKPYNSPLHF. This chain links TRBV6-6 with TRBJ1-6; D call uncertain. The germline V gene has CDR1 MNHNY and CDR2 SVGAGI (reference sequence). Between the trimmed V and J ends, which lost 5 bases and 4 bases, there was a span of 12 bases. CDR3 size: 15 residues.

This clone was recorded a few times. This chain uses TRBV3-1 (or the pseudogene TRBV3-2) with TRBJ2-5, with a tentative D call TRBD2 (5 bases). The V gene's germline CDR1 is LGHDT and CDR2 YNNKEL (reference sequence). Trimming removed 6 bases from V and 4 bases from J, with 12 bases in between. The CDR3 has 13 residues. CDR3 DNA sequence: TGTGCCAGCAGACTAGTCTCCACAGAGACCCAGTACTTC. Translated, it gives CASRLVSTETQYF.

The CDR3 here is CASSLTNPGGEAFF. CDR3 nucleotides: TGCGCCAGCAGCTTGACCAACCCAGGGGGTGAAGCTTTCTTT. V usage is TRBV5-1 and J usage is TRBJ1-1; 7 bases line up with TRBD1. The CDR3 has 14 amino acids. CDR1 and CDR2 from the germline V gene are SGHRS and YFSETQ. The ends lost 1 base at V and 7 bases at J; junction bases unmatched: 7. The full variable domain, its missing parts supplied by reference TRBV5-1 and TRBJ1-1, is KAGVTQTPRYLIKTRGQQVTLSCSPISGHRSVSWYQQTPGQGLQFLFEYFSETQRNKGNFPGRFSGRQFSNSRSEMNVSTLELGDSALYLCASSLTNPGGEAFFGQGTRLTVV.

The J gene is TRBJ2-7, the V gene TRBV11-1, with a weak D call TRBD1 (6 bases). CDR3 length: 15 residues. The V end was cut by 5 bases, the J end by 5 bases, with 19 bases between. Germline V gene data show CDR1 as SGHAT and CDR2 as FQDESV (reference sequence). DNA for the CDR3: TGTGCCAGCAGCCCTATGGTGGCAGGGGCCCACGAGCAGTACTTC. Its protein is CASSPMVAGAHEQYF.

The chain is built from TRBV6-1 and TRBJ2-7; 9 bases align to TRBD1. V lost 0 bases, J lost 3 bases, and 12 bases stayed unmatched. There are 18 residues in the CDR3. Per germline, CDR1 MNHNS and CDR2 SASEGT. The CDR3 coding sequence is TGTGCCAGCAGTGAAGCACTCTCGGGACAGGGATTTGGCTACGAGCAGTACTTC. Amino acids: CASSEALSGQGFGYEQYF.

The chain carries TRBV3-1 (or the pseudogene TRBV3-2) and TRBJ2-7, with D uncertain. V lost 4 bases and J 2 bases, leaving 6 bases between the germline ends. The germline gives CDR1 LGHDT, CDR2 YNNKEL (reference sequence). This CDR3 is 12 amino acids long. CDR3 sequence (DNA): TGTGCCAGCAGCCCGGGTCCCTACGAGCAGTACTTC. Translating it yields CASSPGPYEQYF.

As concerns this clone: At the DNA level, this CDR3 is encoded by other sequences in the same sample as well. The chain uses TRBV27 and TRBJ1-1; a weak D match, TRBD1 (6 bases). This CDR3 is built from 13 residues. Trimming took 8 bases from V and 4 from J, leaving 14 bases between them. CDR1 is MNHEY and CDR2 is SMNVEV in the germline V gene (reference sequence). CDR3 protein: CASRGQGSTEAFF. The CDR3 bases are TGTGCCAGCCGGGGGCAGGGCAGCACTGAAGCTTTCTTT.

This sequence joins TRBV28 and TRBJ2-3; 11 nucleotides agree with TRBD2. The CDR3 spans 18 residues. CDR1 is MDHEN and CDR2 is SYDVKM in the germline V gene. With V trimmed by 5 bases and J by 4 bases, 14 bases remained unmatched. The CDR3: CASSPGTSGEGRSDTQYF. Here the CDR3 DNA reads TGTGCCAGCAGTCCCGGGACTAGCGGAGAGGGGAGGTCAGATACGCAGTATTTT.

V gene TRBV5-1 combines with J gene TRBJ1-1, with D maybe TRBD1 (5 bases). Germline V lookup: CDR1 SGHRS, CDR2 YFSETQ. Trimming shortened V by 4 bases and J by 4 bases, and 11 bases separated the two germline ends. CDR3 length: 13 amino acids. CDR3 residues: CASSLQEITEAFF. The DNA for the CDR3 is TGCGCCAGCAGCCTACAGGAGATCACTGAAGCTTTCTTT.

In DNA form, the CDR3 reads TGTGCCAGCAGCTTAGTCTCCCTAGCGGGCCAAGAGACCCAGTACTTC. The encoded protein is CASSLVSLAGQETQYF. J is TRBJ2-5 and V is TRBV7-6, with 8 bases lining up with TRBD2. This CDR3 has 16 residues. CDR1 SGHVS and CDR2 FNYEAQ come from the germline V gene. V dropped 1 base and J dropped 1; count of bases not matched to a gene: 5.

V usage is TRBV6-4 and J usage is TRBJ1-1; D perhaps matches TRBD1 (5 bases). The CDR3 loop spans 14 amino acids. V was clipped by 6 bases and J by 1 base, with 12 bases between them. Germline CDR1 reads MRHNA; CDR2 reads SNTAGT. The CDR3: CASRLTGTNTEAFF. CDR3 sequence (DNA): TGTGCCAGCAGACTCACCGGGACGAACACTGAAGCTTTCTTT.

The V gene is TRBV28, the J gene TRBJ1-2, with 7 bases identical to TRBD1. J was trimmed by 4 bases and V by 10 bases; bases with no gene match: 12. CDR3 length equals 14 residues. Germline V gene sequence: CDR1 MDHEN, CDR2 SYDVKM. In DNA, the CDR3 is TGTGCCACCCTAGGGACAGCGGACCTCTATGGCTACACCTTC. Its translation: CATLGTADLYGYTF.

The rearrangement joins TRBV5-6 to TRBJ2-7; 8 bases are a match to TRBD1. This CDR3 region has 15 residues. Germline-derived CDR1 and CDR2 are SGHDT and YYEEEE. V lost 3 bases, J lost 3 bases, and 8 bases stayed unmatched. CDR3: CASSSFWTGNYEQYF. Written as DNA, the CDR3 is TGTGCCAGCAGCTCGTTTTGGACAGGGAACTACGAGCAGTACTTC.

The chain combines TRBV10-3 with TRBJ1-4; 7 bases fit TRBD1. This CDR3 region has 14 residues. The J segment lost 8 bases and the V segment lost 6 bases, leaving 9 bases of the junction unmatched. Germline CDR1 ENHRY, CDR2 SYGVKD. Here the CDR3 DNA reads TGTGCCATCAGCTTGGGACAGCCTTTCGAAAAACTGTTTTTT. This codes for CAISLGQPFEKLFF.

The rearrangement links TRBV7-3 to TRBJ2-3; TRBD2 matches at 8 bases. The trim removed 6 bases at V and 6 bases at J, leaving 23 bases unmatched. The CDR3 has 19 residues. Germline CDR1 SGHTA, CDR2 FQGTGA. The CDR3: CASRIPRIAGKAPFDTQYF. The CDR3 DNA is TGTGCCAGCAGAATACCCCGAATAGCGGGGAAGGCCCCGTTTGATACGCAGTATTTT.

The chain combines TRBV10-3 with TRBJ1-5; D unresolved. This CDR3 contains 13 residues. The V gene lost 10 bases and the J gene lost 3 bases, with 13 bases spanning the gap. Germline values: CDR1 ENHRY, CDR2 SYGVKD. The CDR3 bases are TGTGCCACCACCGAGGCGCTCAATCAGCCCCAGCATTTT. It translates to CATTEALNQPQHF.

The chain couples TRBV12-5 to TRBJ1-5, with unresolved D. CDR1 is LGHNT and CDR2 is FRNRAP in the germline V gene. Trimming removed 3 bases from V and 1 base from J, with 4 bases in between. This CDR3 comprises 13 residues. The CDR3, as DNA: TGTGCTAGTGGTTTTGACAGCAATCAGCCCCAGCATTTT. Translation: CASGFDSNQPQHF.

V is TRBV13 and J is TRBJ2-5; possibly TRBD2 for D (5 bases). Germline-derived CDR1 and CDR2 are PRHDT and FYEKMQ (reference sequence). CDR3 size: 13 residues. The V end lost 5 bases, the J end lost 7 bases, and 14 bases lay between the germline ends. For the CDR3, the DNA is TGTGCCAGCAGCCAAGAGCGGAGGCCGACCCAGTACTTC. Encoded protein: CASSQERRPTQYF.

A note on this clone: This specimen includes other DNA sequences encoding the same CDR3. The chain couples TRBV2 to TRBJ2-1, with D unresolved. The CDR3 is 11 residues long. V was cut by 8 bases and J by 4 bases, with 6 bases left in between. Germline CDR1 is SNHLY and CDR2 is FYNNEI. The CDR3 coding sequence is TGTGCCAGCGGTGGTTACAATGAGCAGTTCTTC. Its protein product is CASGGYNEQFF.

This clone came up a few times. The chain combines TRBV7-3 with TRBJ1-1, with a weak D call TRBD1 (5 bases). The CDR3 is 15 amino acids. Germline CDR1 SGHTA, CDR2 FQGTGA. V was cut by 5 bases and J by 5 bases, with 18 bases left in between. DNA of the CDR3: TGTGCCAGCAGCCCCCCCGGCGGGGGAGAGACTGAAGCTTTCTTT. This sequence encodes CASSPPGGGETEAFF.

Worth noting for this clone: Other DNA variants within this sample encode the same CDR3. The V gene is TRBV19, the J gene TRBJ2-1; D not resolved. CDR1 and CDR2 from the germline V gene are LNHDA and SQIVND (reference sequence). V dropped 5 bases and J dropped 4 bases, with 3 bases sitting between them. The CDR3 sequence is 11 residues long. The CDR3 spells CASSSYNEQFF. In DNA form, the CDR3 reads TGTGCCAGTAGTTCATACAATGAGCAGTTCTTC.

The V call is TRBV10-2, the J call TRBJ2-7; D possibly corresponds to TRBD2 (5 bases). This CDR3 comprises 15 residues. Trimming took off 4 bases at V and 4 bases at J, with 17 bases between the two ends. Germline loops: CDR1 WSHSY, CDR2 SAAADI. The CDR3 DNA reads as TGCGCCAGCAGTGCTCTAGCCACCTATGAGTACGAGCAGTACTTC. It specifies CASSALATYEYEQYF.

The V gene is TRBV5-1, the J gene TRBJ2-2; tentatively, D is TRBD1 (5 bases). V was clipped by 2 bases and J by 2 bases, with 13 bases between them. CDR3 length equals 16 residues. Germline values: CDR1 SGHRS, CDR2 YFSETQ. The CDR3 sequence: CASSFGHLGNTGELFF. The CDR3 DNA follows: TGCGCCAGCAGCTTCGGACATCTAGGTAACACCGGGGAGCTGTTTTTT.

The chain's CDR3 is CASSSFWAKRGNTGELFF. CDR3 DNA: TGTGCCAGCAGCTCCTTTTGGGCCAAGCGGGGGAACACCGGGGAGCTGTTTTTT. The chain employs TRBV11-2 and TRBJ2-2, with 7 bases that match TRBD2. The CDR3 is 18 amino acids. V lost 4 bases to trimming and J lost 1 base; unmatched junction nucleotides: 12. CDR1 is SGHAT and CDR2 is FQNNGV in the germline V gene.

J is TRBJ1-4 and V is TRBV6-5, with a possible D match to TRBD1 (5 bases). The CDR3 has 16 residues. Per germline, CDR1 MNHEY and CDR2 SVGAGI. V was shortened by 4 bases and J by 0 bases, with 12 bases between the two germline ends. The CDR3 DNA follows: TGTGCCAGCAGTTTCAATCTGGGGGCAACTAATGAAAAACTGTTTTTT. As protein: CASSFNLGATNEKLFF.

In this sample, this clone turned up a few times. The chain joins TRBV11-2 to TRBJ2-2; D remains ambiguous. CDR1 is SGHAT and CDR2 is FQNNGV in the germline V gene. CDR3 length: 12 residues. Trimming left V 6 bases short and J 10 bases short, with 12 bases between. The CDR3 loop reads CASRFTATELFF. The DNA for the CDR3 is TGTGCCAGCAGGTTTACAGCGACGGAGCTGTTTTTT. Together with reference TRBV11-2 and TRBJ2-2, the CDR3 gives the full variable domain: EAGVAQSPRYKIIEKRQSVAFWCNPISGHATLYWYQQILGQGPKLLIQFQNNGVVDDSQLPKDRFSAERLKGVDSTLKIQPAKLEDSAVYLCASRFTATELFFGEGSRLTVL.

CDR3: CASSFDYEQYF. CDR3 DNA: TGTGCCAGCAGCTTTGATTACGAGCAGTACTTC. The chain combines TRBV13 with TRBJ2-7; no clear D gene. CDR3 length: 11 amino acids. The V gene's germline CDR1 is PRHDT and CDR2 FYEKMQ (reference sequence). Trimming shortened V by 3 bases and J by 4 bases, and 4 bases separated the two germline ends. Full variable domain (missing parts from reference TRBV13 and TRBJ2-7): AAGVIQSPRHLIKEKRETATLKCYPIPRHDTVYWYQQGPGQDPQFLISFYEKMQSDKGSIPDRFSAQQFSDYHSELNMSSLELGDSALYFCASSFDYEQYFGPGTRLTVT.

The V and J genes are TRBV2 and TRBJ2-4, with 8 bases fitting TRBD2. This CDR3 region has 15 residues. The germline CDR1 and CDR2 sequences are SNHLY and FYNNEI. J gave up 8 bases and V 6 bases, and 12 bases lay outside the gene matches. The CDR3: CASREQAGVVDIQYF. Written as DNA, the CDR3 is TGTGCCAGCAGAGAACAAGCGGGAGTTGTAGACATTCAGTACTTC.

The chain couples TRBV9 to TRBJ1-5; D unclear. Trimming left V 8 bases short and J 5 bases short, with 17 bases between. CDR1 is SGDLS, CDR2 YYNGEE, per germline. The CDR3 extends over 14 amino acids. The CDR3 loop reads CASADGPYYQPQHF. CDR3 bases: TGTGCCAGTGCCGACGGACCATATTATCAGCCCCAGCATTTT.

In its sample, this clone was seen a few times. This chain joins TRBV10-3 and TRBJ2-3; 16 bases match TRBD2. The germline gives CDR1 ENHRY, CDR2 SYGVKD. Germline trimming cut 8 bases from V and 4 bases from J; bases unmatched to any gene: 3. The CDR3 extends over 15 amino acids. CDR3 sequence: CAIGGTSGRADTQYF. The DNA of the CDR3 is TGTGCCATCGGCGGGACTAGCGGGAGGGCAGATACGCAGTATTTT.

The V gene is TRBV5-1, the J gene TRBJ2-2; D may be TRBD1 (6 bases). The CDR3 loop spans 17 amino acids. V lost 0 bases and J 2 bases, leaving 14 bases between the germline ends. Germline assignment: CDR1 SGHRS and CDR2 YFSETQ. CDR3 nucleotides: TGCGCCAGCAGCTTGGAATTTCAGGGGCCAAACACCGGGGAGCTGTTTTTT. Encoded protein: CASSLEFQGPNTGELFF.